The sequence of this T cell receptor beta chain was determined in a study of regulatory T cells in long-lasting Graves disease. This clonotype was seen many times. Arm-PCR with iRepertoire HTBI primers amplified the CDR3 regions for these TCR beta libraries. TCRdb re-analysed the multiplex PCR reads in MiXCR, keeping a single row per CDR3 protein. The data hold roughly 420,000 distinct CDR3 sequences, with around 15% observed a single time. Time point in this sample: newly diagnosed GD, antithyroid drugs for less than 3 months. There was RNA extracted from PBMCs, and the TCR library was made from it. The CDR3 spans 13 residues. V trimming: 7 bases; J trimming: 8 bases; junction bases outside the gene matches: 6. The same sample was also studied in work on T cells in Graves' hyperthyroidism and ophthalmopathy.

The sample in question was peripheral blood mononuclear cells (PBMCs), obtained at new diagnosis, from a patient treated with antithyroid drugs. The TCR sequence derives from a woman between 45 and 60 years old with Graves disease. This chain uses TRBV12-3 or TRBV12-4 with TRBJ1-4, with TRBD1 matching over 8 bases. The CDR3 DNA is TGTGCCAGCACATGGCAGGGGGCAGAAAAACTGTTTTTT. This sequence encodes CASTWQGAEKLFF.